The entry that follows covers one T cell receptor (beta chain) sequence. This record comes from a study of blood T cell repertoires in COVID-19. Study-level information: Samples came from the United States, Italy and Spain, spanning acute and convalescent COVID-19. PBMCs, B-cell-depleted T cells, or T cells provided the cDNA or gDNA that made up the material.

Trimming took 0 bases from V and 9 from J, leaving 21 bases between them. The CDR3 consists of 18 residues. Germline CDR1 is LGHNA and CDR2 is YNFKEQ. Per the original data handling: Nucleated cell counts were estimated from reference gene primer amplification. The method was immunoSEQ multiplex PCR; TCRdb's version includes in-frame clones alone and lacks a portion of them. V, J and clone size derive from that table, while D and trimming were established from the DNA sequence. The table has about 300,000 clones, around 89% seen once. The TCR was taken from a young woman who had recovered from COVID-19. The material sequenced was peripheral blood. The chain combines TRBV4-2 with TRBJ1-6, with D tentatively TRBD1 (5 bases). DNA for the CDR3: TGTGCCAGCAGCCAAGATTCCCTGGGACGGGGGTTAGGTTCACCCCTCCACTTT. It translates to CASSQDSLGRGLGSPLHF.